This TCR beta chain came from a study of blood T cells in healthy people across ages. Findings of the study overall: Older age coincided with a roughly linear decline in TCR beta diversity per million T cells.

Germline V gene sequence: CDR1 LGHNT, CDR2 FRNRAP. The V end lost 1 base, the J end lost 1 base, and 20 bases lay between the germline ends. This CDR3 contains 18 residues. The use of a sample-barcoded 5' primer and a J-beta primer mix characterized a second PCR of roughly 7 to 12 cycles. Carrying 12 random nucleotides, a template-switch adaptor labeled each individual cDNA molecule. One entry per CDR3 protein, called by TCRdb with MiXCR from the 5' RACE reads. This repertoire shows around 1,600,000 distinct CDR3 sequences, around 40% found once; its top ten account for around 4%. On this clonotype itself: The antigen remains unidentified.

This clonotype originated in a woman aged 18-30 years in good health. Source material: blood. The chain recombines TRBV12-5 with TRBJ2-7; a possible D gene is TRBD1 (6 bases). CDR3 nucleotides: TGTGCTAGTGGTTTGGCCCACGGCGAGGGGGTTAGATCCTACGAGCAGTACTTC. The encoded protein is CASGLAHGEGVRSYEQYF.